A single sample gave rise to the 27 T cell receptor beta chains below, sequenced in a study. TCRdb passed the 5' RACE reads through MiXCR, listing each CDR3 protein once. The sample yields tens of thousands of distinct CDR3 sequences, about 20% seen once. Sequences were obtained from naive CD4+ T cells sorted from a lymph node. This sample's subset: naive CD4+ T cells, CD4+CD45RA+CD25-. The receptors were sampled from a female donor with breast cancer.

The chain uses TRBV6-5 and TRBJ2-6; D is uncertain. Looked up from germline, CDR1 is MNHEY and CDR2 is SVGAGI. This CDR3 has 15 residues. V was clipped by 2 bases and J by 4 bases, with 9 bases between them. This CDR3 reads CASSYLGLGANVLTF. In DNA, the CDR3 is TGTGCCAGCAGTTACCTCGGCCTGGGGGCCAACGTCCTGACTTTC.

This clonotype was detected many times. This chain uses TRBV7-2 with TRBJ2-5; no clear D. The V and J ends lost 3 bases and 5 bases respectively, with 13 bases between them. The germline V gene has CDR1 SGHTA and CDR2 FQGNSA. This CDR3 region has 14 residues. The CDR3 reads CASSFANEVETQYF. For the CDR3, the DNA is TGTGCCAGCAGCTTTGCGAACGAAGTGGAGACCCAGTACTTC.

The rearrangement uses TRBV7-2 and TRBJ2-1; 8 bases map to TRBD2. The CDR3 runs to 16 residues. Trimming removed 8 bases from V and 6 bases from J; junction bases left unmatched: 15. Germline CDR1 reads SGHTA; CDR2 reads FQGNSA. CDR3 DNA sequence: TGTGCCAGCCGCCCAGGGGCTAGCGGGTCTTTCAATGAGCAGTTCTTC. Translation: CASRPGASGSFNEQFF. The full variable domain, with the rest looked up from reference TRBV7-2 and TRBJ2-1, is GAGVSQSPSNKVTEKGKDVELRCDPISGHTALYWYRQSLGQGLEFLIYFQGNSAPDKSGLPSDRFSAERTGGSVSTLTIQRTQQEDSAVYLCASRPGASGSFNEQFFGPGTRLTVL.

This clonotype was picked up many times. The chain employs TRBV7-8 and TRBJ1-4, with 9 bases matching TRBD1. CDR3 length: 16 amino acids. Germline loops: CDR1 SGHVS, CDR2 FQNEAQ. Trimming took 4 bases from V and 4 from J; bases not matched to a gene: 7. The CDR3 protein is CASSSGQGRSNEKLFF. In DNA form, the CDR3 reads TGTGCCAGCAGCTCCGGACAGGGGAGAAGTAATGAAAAACTGTTTTTT.

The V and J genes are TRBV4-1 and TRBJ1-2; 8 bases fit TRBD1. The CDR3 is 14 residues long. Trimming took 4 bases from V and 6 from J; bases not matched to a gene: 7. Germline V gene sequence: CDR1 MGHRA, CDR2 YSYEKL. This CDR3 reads CASSPGQGFNGYTF. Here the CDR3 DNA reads TGCGCCAGCAGCCCCGGACAGGGATTCAATGGCTACACCTTC.

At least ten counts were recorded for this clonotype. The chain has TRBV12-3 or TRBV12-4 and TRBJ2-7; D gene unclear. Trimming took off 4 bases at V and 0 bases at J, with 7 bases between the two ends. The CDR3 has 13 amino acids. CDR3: CASSSYSSYEQYF. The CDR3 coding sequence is TGTGCCAGCAGTTCCTATAGCTCCTACGAGCAGTACTTC.

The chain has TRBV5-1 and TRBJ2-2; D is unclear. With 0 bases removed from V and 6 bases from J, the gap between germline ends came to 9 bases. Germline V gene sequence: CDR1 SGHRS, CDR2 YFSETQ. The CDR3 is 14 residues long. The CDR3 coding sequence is TGCGCCAGCAGCTTGGCACCCGCGGCCGGGGAGCTGTTTTTT. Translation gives CASSLAPAAGELFF.

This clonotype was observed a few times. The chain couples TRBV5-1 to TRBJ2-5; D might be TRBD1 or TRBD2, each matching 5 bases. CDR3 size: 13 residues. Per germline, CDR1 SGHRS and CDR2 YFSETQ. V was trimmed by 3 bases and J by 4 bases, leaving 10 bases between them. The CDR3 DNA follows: TGCGCCAGCAGCTACGGGGCTGGAGAGACCCAGTACTTC. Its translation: CASSYGAGETQYF.

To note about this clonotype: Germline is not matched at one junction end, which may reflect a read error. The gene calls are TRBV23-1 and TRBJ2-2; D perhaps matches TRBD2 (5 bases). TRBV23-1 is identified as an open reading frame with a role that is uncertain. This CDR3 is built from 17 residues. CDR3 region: CASSQINMGFDTGELSF. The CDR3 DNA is TGCGCCAGCAGCCAGATTAACATGGGGTTTGACACCGGGGAGCTGTCTTTT.

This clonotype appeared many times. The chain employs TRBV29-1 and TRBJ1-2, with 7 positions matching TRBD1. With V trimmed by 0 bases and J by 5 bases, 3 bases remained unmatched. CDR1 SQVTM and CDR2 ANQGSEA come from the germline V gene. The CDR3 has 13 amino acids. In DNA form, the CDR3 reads TGCAGCGTTGAAGAGACAGGGTCATATGGCTACACCTTC. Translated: CSVEETGSYGYTF. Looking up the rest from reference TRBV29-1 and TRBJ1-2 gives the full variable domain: SAVISQKPSRDICQRGTSLTIQCQVDSQVTMMFWYRQQPGQSLTLIATANQGSEATYESGFVIDKFPISRPNLTFSTLTVSNMSPEDSSIYLCSVEETGSYGYTFGSGTRLTVV.

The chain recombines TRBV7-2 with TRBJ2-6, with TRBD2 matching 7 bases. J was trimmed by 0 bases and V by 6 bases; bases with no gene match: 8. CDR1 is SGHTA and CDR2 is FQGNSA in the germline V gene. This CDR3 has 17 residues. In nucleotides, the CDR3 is TGTGCCAGCAGGCAGGGAGGGGTGAGCTCTGGGGCCAACGTCCTGACTTTC. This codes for CASRQGGVSSGANVLTF.

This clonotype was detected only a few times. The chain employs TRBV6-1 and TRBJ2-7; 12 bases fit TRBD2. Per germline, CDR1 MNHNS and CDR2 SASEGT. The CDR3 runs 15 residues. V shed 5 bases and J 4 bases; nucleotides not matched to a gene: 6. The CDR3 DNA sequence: TGTGCCAGCAGTATACTAGCGGGAGGTCTGTACGAGCAGTACTTC. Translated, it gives CASSILAGGLYEQYF.

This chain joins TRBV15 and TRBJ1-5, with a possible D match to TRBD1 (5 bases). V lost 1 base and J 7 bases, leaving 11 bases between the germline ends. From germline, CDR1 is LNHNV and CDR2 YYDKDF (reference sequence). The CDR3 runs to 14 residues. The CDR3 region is CATSRARGPQPQHF. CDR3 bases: TGTGCCACCAGCAGAGCCCGGGGACCCCAGCCCCAGCATTTT.

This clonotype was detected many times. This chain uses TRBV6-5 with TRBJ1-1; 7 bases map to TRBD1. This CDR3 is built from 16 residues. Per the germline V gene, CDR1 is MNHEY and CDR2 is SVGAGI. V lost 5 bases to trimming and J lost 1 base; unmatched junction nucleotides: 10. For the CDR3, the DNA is TGTGCCAGCAGTGACCCCCCATGGACAGGGAACACTGAAGCTTTCTTT. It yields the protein CASSDPPWTGNTEAFF.

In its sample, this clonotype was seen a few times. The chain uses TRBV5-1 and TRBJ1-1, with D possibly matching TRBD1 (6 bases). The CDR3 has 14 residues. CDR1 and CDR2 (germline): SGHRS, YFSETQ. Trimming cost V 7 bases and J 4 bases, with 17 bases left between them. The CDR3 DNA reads TGCGCCAGCCAGCGTAACGAGGGGGGCACTGAAGCTTTCTTT. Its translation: CASQRNEGGTEAFF.

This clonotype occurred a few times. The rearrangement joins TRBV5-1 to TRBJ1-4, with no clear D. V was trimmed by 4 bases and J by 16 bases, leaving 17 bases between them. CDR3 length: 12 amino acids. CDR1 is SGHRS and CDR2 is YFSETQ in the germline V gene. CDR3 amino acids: CASSDKGGRQFF. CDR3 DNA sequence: TGCGCCAGCAGCGATAAGGGAGGGCGACAGTTTTTT.

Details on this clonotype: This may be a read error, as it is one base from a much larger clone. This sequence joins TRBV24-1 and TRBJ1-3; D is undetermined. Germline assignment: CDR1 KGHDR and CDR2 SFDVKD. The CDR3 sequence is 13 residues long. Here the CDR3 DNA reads TGTGCCACCAGTGATTTGAGTGGGAACACCGTATATTTT. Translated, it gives CATSDLSGNTVYF.

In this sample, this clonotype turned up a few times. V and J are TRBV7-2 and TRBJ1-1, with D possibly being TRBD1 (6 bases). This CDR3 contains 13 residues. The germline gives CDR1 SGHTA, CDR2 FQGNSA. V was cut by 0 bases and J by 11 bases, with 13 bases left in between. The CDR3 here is CASSLAGGGTAFF. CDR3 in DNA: TGTGCCAGCAGCTTAGCGGGAGGGGGAACTGCTTTCTTT.

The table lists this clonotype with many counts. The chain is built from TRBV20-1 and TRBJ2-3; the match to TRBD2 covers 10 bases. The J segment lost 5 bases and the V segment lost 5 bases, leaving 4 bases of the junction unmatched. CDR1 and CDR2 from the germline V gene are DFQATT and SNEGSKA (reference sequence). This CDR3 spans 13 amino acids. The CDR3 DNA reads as TGCAGTGCTCCAGCGGGAGGGGGAGATACGCAGTATTTT. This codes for CSAPAGGGDTQYF.

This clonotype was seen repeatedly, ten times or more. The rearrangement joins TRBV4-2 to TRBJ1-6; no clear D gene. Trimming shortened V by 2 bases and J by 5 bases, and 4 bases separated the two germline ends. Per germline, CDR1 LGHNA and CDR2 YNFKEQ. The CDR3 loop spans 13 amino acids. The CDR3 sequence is CASSQLDNSPLHF. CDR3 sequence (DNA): TGTGCCAGCAGCCAACTAGATAATTCACCCCTCCACTTT.

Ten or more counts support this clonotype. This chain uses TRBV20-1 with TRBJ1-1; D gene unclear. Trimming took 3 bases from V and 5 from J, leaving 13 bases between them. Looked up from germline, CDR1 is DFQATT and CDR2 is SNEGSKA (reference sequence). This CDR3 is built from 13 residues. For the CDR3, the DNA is TGCAGTGCTAGGAACGGGAGGAAGACTGAAGCTTTCTTT. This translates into CSARNGRKTEAFF.

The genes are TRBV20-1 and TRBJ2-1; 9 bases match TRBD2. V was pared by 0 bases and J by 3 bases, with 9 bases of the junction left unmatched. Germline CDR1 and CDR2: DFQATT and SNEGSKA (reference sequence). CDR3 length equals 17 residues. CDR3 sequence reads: CSAREASGIHGYNEQFF. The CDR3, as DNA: TGCAGTGCTAGAGAGGCTAGCGGGATCCACGGCTACAATGAGCAGTTCTTC.

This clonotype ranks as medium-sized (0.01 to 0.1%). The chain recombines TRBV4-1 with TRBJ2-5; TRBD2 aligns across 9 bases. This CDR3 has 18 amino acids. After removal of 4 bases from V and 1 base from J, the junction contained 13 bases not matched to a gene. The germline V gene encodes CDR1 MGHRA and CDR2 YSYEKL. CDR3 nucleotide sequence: TGCGCCAGCAGCCTTCAGGGGGTAGGAGCGGGGGGCCAAGAGACCCAGTACTTC. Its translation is CASSLQGVGAGGQETQYF.

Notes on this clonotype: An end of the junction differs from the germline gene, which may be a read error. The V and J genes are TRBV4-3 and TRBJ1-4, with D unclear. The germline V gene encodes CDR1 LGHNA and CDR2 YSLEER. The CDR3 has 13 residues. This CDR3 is CASSQDRTEKPFF. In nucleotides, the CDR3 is TGCGCCAGCAGCCAAGACCGGACTGAAAAACCGTTTTTT.

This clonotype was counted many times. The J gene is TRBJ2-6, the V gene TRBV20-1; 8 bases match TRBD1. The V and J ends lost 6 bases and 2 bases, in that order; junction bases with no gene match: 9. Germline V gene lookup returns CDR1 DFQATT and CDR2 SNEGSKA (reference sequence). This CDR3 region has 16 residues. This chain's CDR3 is CSASPDREPGANVLTF. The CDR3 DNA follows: TGCAGTGCCTCCCCGGACAGGGAACCTGGGGCCAACGTCCTGACTTTC.

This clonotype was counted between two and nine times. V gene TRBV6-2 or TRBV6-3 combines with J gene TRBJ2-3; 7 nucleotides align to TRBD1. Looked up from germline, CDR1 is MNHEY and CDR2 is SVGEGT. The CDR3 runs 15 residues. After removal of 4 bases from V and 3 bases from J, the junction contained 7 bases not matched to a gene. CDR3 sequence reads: CASSFRGLGTDTQYF. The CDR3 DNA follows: TGTGCCAGCAGTTTCAGGGGGTTAGGGACAGATACGCAGTATTTT.

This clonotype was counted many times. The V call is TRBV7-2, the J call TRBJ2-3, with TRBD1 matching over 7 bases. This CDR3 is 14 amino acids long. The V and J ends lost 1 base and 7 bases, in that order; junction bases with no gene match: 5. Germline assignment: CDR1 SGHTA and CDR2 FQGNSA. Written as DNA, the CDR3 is TGTGCCAGCAGCTTAGAGAGGGGGCGGAATACGCAGTATTTT. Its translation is CASSLERGRNTQYF.